The TCR beta chain under discussion was sequenced for a study of blood T cell repertoires in COVID-19. Germline assignment: CDR1 MNHEY and CDR2 SVGAGI. This CDR3 spans 14 amino acids. The ends lost 7 bases at V and 4 bases at J; junction bases unmatched: 5. Sequenced by immunoSEQ multiplex PCR; TCRdb stores in-frame clones only, minus some. Among around 100,000 clones listed, roughly nine tenths were seen once. The TCR comes from a human donor with active COVID-19. The donor label of this sample is uncertain. Sequenced sample: peripheral blood. V is TRBV6-5 and J is TRBJ1-2; TRBD1 aligns across 11 bases. CDR3 residues: CASMAGQGVYGYTF. In nucleotides, the CDR3 is TGTGCCAGCATGGCGGGACAGGGGGTCTATGGCTACACCTTC.